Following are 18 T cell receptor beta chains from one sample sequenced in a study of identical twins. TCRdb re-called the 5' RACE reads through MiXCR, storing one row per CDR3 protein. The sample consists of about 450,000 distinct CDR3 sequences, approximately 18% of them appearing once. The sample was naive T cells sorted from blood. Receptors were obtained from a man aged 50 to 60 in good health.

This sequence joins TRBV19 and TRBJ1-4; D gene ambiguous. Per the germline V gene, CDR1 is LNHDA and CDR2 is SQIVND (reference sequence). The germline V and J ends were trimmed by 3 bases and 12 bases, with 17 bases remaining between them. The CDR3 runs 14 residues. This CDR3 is CASSILRRGEELFF. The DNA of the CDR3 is TGTGCCAGTAGTATTCTTCGGAGAGGCGAAGAACTGTTTTTT.

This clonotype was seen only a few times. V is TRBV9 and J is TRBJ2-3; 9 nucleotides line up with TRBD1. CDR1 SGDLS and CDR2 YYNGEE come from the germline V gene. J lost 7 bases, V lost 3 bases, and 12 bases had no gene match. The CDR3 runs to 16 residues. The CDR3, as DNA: TGTGCCAGCAGCGGGACAGGGGATGGGGGGAGCAATACGCAGTATTTT. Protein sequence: CASSGTGDGGSNTQYF.

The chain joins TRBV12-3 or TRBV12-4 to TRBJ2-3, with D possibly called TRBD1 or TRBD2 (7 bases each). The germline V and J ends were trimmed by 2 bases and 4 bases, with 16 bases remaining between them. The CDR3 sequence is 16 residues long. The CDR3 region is CASSLMGGTVSDTQYF. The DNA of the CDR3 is TGTGCCAGCAGTTTAATGGGGGGGACAGTTTCAGATACGCAGTATTTT.

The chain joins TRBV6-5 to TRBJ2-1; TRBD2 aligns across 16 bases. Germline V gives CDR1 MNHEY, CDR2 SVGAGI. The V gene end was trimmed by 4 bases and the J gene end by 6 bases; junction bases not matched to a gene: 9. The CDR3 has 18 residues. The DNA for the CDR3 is TGTGCCAGCAGTTTGGGACTAGCGGGAGGGCCGGGTGCCAATGAGCAGTTCTTC. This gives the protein CASSLGLAGGPGANEQFF.

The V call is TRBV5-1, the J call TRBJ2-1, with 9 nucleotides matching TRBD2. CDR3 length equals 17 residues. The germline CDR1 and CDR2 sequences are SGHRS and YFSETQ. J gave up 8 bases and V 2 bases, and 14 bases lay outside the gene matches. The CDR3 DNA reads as TGCGCCAGCAGCTTCGTCGGGACTAGCTCATTTCTGGATGAGCAGTTCTTC. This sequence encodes CASSFVGTSSFLDEQFF. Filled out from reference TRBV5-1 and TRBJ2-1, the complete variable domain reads KAGVTQTPRYLIKTRGQQVTLSCSPISGHRSVSWYQQTPGQGLQFLFEYFSETQRNKGNFPGRFSGRQFSNSRSEMNVSTLELGDSALYLCASSFVGTSSFLDEQFFGPGTRLTVL.

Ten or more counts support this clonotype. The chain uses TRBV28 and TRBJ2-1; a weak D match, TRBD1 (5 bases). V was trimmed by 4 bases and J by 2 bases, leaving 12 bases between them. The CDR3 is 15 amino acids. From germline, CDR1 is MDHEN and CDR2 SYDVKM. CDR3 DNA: TGTGCCAGCAGTTCCCCGGGCAGGGCCTACAATGAGCAGTTCTTC. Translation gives CASSSPGRAYNEQFF.

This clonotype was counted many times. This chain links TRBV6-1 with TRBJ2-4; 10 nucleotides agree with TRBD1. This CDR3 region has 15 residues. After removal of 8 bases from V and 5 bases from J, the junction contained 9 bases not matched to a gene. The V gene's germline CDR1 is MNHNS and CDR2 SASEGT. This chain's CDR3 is CASYDYGQGENIQYF. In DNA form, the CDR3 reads TGTGCCAGCTATGACTACGGACAGGGGGAAAACATTCAGTACTTC.

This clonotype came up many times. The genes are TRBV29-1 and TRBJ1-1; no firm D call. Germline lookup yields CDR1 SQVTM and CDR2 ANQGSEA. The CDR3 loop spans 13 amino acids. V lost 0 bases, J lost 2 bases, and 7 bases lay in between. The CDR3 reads CSVEDGSNTEAFF. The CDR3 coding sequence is TGCAGCGTTGAAGATGGGAGTAACACTGAAGCTTTCTTT.

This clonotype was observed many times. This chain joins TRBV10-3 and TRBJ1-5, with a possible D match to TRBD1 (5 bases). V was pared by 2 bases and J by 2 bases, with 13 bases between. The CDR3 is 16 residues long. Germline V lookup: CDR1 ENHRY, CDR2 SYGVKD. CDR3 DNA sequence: TGTGCCATCAGTGAGCGACAGCTGGGCGGCAATCAGCCCCAGCATTTT. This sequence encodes CAISERQLGGNQPQHF.

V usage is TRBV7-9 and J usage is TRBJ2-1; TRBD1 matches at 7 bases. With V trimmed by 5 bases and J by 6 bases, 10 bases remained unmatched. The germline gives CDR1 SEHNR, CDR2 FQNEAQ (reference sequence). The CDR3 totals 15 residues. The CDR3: CASSPNWDSINEQFF. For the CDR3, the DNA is TGTGCCAGCAGCCCAAATTGGGACAGTATCAATGAGCAGTTCTTC. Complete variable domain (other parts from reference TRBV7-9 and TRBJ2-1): DTGVSQNPRHKITKRGQNVTFRCDPISEHNRLYWYRQTLGQGPEFLTYFQNEAQLEKSRLLSDRFSAERPKGSFSTLEIQRTEQGDSAMYLCASSPNWDSINEQFFGPGTRLTVL.

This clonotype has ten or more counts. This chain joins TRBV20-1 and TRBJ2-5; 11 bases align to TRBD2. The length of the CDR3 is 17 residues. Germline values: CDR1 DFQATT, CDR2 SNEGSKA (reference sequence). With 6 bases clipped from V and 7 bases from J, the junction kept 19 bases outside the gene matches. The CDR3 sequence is CSAFWILAGVYDGTQYF. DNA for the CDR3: TGCAGTGCCTTCTGGATACTAGCGGGAGTTTATGACGGGACCCAGTACTTC.

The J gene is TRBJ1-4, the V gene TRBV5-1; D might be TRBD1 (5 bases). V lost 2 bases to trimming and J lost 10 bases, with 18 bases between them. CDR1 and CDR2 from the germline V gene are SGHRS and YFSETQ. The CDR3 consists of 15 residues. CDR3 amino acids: CASSFEQADFGKLFF. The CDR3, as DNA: TGCGCCAGCAGCTTCGAACAGGCGGATTTCGGAAAACTGTTTTTT.

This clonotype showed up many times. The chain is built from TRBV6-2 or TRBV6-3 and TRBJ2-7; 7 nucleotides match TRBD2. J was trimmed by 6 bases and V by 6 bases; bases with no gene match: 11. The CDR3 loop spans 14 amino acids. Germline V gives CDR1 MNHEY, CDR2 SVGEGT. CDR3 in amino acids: CASSLRGGRIEQYF. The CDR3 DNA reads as TGTGCCAGCAGCTTACGTGGCGGGAGAATCGAGCAGTACTTC.

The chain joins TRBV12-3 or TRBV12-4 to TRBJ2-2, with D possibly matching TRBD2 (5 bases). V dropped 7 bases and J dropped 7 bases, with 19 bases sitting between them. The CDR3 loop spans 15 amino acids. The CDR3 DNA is TGTGCCAGCACCTCGGGTCATCGAAGCGGCGGGGAGCTGTTTTTT. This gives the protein CASTSGHRSGGELFF.

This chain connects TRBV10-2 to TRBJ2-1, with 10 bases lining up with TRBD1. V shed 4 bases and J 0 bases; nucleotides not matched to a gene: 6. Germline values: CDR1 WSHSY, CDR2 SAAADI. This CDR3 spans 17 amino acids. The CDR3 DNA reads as TGCGCCAGCAGTGGGCCCGGGACAGGGGACTCCTACAATGAGCAGTTCTTC. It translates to CASSGPGTGDSYNEQFF.

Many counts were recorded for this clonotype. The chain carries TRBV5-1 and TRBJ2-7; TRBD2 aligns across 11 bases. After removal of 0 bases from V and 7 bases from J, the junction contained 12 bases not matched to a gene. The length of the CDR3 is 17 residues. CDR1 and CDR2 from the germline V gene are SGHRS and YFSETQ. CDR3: CASSLANLLAGETEQYF. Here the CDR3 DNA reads TGCGCCAGCAGCTTGGCCAATCTACTAGCGGGAGAGACGGAGCAGTACTTC.

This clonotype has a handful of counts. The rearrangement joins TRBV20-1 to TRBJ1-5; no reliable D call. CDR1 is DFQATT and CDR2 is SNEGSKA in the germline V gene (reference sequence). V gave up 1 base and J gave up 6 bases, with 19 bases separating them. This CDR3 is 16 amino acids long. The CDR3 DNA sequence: TGCAGTGCTAGAGTTCGTATAGGCCCTGGAAGTCAGCCCCAGCATTTT. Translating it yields CSARVRIGPGSQPQHF.

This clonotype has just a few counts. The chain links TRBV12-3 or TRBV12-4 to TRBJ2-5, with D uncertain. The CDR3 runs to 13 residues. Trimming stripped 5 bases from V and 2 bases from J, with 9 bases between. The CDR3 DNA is TGTGCCAGCAGTGAGCAGAATCAAGAGACCCAGTACTTC. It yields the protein CASSEQNQETQYF.